This TCR beta chain was sequenced during a study of blood T cell repertoires in COVID-19. The wider study: The study drew acute and convalescent COVID-19 samples from the United States, Italy and Spain. Nucleic acid was either cDNA or gDNA, and it came from T cells, B-cell-depleted T cells, or PBMCs.

How the authors handled the data: Reference gene primer amplification in the assay estimated nucleated cell counts. The assay was immunoSEQ multiplex PCR, and TCRdb's table has in-frame clones only and misses some. D and trimming come from the DNA, and the V and J calls and clone size come from that table. The sample records 200,000 or so clones, roughly 90% being singletons. A remark on this clone: The sample contains more than one DNA sequence encoding this CDR3.

The CDR3 spans 13 residues. J lost 1 base, V lost 6 bases, and 1 base had no gene match. CDR1 is SQVTM, CDR2 ANQGSEA, per germline. V usage is TRBV29-1 and J usage is TRBJ2-2, with 8 bases matching TRBD1. The clonotype comes from a woman aged 70 to 79 with acute or convalescent COVID-19. The sequencing input was peripheral blood. In DNA form, the CDR3 reads TGCAGCGTCGACAGGGGGAACACCGGGGAGCTGTTTTTT. It codes for CSVDRGNTGELFF.